This T cell receptor beta chain was sequenced in a study of blood T cell repertoires in COVID-19. Whole-study context: From the United States, Italy and Spain came samples of acute and convalescent COVID-19. From T cells, B-cell-depleted T cells, or PBMCs came the material, which was cDNA or gDNA.

In the original processing: Scientists estimated how many nucleated cells there were by amplifying reference gene primers. The table came from immunoSEQ multiplex PCR; TCRdb's copy has only in-frame clones and leaves some out. That table gives V, J and clone size, and the DNA gave D and trimming. The sample shows under 65,000 clones, 70% to 90% of them seen only once. Material: peripheral blood. The receptor was isolated from a man aged 55 to 70 with acute or convalescent COVID-19.

The CDR3 sequence is CASSFQGALIPGANVLTF. The DNA for the CDR3 is TGTGCCAGCAGTTTCCAGGGGGCGCTTATCCCTGGGGCCAACGTCCTGACTTTC. The rearrangement joins TRBV27 to TRBJ2-6, with 8 bases matching TRBD1. CDR3 length: 18 amino acids. Trimming took 3 bases from V and 2 from J; bases not matched to a gene: 9. Germline V lookup: CDR1 MNHEY, CDR2 SMNVEV (reference sequence).